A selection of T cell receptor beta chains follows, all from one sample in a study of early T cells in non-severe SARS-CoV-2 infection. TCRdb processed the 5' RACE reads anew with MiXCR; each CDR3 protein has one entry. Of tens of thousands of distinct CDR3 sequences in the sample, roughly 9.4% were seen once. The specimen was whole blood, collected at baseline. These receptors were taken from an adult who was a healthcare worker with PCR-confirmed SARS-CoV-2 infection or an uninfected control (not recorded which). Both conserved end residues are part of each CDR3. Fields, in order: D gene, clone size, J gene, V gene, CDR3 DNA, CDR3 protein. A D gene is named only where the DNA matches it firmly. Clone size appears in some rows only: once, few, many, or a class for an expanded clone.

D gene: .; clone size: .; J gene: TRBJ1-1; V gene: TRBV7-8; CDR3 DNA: TGTGCCAGCAGCTTAGCGCAGAGCACTGAAGCTTTCTTT; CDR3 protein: CASSLAQSTEAFF
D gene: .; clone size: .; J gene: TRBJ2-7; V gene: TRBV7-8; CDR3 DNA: TGTGCCAGCAGCTTAGCGGAGATGACGGTCTACGAGCAGTACTTC; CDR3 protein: CASSLAEMTVYEQYF
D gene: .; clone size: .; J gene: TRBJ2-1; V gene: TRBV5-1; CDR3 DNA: TGCGCCAGCAGGCGGGACACCGGGACGAATGAGCAGTTCTTC; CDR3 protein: CASRRDTGTNEQFF
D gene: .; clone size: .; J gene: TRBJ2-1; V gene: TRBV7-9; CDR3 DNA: TGTGCCAGCAGCCCCTCCGGCCTAGCGACCGGCAATGAGCAGTTCTTC; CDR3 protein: CASSPSGLATGNEQFF
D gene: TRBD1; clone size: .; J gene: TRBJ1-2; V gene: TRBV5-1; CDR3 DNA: TGCGCCAGCAGCTCCTCACCCGGGACAGATTATGGCTACACCTTC; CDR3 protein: CASSSSPGTDYGYTF
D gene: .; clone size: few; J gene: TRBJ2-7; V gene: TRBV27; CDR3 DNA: TGTGCCAGCAGCGGACAGAATTACTACGAGCAGTACTTC; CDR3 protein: CASSGQNYYEQYF
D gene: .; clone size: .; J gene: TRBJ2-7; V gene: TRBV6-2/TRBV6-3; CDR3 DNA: TGTGCCAGCCTTGTGCTATCAGGCGGCGAGCAGTACTTC; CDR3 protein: CASLVLSGGEQYF
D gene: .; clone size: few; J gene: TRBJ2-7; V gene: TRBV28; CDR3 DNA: TGTGCCAGCAAGACCCCGAGTGTCTACGAGCAGTACTTC; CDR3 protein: CASKTPSVYEQYF
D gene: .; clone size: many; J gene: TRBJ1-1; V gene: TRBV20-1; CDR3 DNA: TGCAGTGTCATGGTTGGTGGCACTGAAGCTTTCTTT; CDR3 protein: CSVMVGGTEAFF
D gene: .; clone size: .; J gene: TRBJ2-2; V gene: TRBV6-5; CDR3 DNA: TGTGCCAGCAGTGAGAACACCGGGGAGCTGTTTTTT; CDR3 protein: CASSENTGELFF
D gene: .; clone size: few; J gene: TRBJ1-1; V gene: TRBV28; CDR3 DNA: TGTGCCAGCAGTTTCCCCCCCGGGGGGGCGATCGGTAAAGCTTTCTTT; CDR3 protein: CASSFPPGGAIGKAFF
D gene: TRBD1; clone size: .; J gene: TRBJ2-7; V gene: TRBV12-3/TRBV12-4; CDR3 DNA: TGTGCCAGTGGGACAGCGATTTACGAGCAGTACTTC; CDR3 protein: CASGTAIYEQYF
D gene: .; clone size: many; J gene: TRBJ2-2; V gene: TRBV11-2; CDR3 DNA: TGTGCCAGCAGCTCCCCCCGGACAGCCTTCACCGGGGAGCTGTTTTTT; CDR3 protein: CASSSPRTAFTGELFF
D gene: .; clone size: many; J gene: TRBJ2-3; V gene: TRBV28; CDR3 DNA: TGTGCCAGCAGTAAATCAGGGGCAGATACGCAGTATTTT; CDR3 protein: CASSKSGADTQYF
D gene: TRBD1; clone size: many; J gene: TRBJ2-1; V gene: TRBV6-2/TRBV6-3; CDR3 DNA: TGTGCCAGCAACCTAGGACAGGGTTGGACTGAGCAGTTCTTC; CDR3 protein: CASNLGQGWTEQFF
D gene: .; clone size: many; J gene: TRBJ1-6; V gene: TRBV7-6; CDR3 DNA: TGTGCCAGCAGCCCGCGGGGGCTCTCACCCCTCCACTTT; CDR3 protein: CASSPRGLSPLHF
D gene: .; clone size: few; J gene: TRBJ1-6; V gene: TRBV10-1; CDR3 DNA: TGCGCCAGCAGTGACGGGGAGCAGCGATCACCCCTCCACTTT; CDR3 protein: CASSDGEQRSPLHF
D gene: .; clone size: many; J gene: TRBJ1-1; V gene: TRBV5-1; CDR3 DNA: TGCGCCAGCTCCCGGGAGGGCAACACTGAAGCTTTCTTT; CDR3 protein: CASSREGNTEAFF
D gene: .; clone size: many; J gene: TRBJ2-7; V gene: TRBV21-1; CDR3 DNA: TGTGCCAGCAGCACAGGTGACAGGGGAGACGAGCAGTACTTC; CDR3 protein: CASSTGDRGDEQYF
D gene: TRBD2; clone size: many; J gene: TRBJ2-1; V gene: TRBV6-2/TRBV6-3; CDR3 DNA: TGTGCCAGCAACGGACTAGCGAACAATGAGCAGTTCTTC; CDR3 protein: CASNGLANNEQFF
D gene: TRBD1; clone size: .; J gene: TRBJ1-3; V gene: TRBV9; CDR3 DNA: TGTGCCAGCAGCTGGGACAGTAGCTCTGAAAACACCATATATTTT; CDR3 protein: CASSWDSSSENTIYF
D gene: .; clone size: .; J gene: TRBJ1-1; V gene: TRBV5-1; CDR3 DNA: TGCGCCAGCAGCTACGGACAGGAAGCTTTCTTT; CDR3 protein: CASSYGQEAFF
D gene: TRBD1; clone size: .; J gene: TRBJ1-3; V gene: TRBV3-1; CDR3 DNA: TGTGCCAGCAGCCCGACAGGGCAAGGAAACACCATATATTTT; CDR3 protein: CASSPTGQGNTIYF
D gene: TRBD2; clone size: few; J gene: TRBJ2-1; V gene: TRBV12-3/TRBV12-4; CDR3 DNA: TGTGCCAGCAGTTTAGCACCGACTAGCGGGAGTTACAATGAGCAGTTCTTC; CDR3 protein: CASSLAPTSGSYNEQFF
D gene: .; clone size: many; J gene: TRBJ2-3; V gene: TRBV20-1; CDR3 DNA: TGCAGTGCTAGAGTTGGGGGAGAGCCAGGGGGGTCGACGCAGTATTTT; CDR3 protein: CSARVGGEPGGSTQYF
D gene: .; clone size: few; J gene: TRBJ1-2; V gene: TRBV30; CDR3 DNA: TGTGCCTGGAGTGTAATTGACCGGAGAATCTATGGCTACACCTTC; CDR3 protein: CAWSVIDRRIYGYTF
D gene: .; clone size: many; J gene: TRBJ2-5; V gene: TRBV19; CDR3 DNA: TGTGCCAGTAACGGAGGAGAGACCCAGTACTTC; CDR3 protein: CASNGGETQYF
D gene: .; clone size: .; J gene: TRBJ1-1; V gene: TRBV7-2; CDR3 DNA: TGTGCCAGCAGCTTAGATTCAGACACAATGGGCACTGAAGCTTTCTTT; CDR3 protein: CASSLDSDTMGTEAFF
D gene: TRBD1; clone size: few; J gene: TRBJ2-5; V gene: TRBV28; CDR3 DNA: TGTGCCAGCGTGAAACCGGGGACAGGGAGGGAGACCCAGTACTTC; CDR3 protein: CASVKPGTGRETQYF
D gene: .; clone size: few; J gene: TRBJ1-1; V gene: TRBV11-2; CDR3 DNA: TGTGCCAGCAGCTTTTCCACAGGGTATGGCACTGAAGCTTTCTTT; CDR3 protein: CASSFSTGYGTEAFF
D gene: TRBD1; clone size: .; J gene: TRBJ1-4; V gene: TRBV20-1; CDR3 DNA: TGCAGTGCCTCAGGGGGCCCTAATGAAAAACTGTTTTTT; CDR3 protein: CSASGGPNEKLFF
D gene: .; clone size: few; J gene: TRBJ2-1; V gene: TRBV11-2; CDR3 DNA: TGTGCTACTAGCCAAAGATTAGGTGAGCAGTTCTTC; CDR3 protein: CATSQRLGEQFF
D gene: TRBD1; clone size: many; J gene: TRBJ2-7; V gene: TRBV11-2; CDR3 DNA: TGTGCCAGCAGCTTAGAGCAGGGGGCCCACTACGAGCAGTACTTC; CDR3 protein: CASSLEQGAHYEQYF
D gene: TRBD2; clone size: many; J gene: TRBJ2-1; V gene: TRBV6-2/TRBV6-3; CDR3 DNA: TGTGCCAGCAGTTACCCCGGACTAGGGCGGGACAATGAGCAGTTCTTC; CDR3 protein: CASSYPGLGRDNEQFF
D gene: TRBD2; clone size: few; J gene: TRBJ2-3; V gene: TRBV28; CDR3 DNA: TGTGCCAGCAGGGGTAGCGGGGCTAACACAGATACGCAGTATTTT; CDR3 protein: CASRGSGANTDTQYF
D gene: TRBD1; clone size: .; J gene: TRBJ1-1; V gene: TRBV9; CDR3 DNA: TGTGCCAGCAGCAGGAGACAGGGGTCTGAAGCTTTCTTT; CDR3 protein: CASSRRQGSEAFF
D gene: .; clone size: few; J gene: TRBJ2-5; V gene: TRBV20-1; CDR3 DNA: TGCAGTGCTAGGATGAGTTTAGAGACCCAGTACTTC; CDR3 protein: CSARMSLETQYF
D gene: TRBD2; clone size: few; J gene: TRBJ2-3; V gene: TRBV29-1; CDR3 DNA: TGCAAAGCTGCGGCGGGGGGCCCCGATACGCAGTATTTT; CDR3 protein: CKAAAGGPDTQYF
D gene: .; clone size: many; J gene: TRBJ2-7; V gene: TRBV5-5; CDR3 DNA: TGTGCCAGCAGCTTGGGCCCGGGTAGCTCCTACGAGCAGTACTTC; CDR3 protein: CASSLGPGSSYEQYF
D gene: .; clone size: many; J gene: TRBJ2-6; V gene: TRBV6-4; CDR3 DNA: TGTGCCAGCAGTGACGGACAGTCTGGGGCCAACGTCCTGACTTTC; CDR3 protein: CASSDGQSGANVLTF
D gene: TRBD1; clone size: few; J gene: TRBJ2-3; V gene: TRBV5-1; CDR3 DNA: TGCGCCAGCAGCTTGGATGACAGGGTCGTGGATACGCAGTATTTT; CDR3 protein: CASSLDDRVVDTQYF
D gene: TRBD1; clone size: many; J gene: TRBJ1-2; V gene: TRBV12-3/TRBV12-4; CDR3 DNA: TGTGCCAGCAGCCGGACGACAGGGTCAAATGGCTACACCTTC; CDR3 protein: CASSRTTGSNGYTF
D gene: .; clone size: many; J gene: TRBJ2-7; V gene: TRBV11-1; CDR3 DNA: TGTGCCAGCAGCTCCCCGACAGCAGTCTCCTACGAGCAGTACTTC; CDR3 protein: CASSSPTAVSYEQYF
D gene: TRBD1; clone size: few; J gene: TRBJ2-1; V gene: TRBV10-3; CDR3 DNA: TGTGCCACCTGGGACAGAGACAATGAGCAGTTCTTC; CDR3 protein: CATWDRDNEQFF
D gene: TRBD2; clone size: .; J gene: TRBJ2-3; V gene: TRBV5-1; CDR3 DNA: TGCGCCAGCAGCAATAGCGGGAGGCGAGATACGCAGTATTTT; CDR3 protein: CASSNSGRRDTQYF
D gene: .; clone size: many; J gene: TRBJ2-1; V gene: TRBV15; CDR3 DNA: TGTGCCACCAGCAGAGGGGTCACTGAGCAGTTCTTC; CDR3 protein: CATSRGVTEQFF
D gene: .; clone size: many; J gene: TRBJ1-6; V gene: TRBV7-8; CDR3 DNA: TGTGCCAGCAGCTACATAAATTCACCCCTCCACTTT; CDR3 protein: CASSYINSPLHF
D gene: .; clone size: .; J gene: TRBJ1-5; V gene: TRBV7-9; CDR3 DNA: TGTGCCAGCAGCTTAGTTCCCCGAACACCGGGAGATCAGCCCCAGCATTTT; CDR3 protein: CASSLVPRTPGDQPQHF
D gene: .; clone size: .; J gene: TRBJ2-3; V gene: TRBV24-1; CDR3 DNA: TGTGCCACCAGTGAGGATATGGGATGGGGGGCAGATACGCAGTATTTT; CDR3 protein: CATSEDMGWGADTQYF
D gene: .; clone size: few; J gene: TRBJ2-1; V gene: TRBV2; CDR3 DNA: TGTGCCAGCAGTATGACCCTCTACAATGAGCAGTTCTTC; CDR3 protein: CASSMTLYNEQFF
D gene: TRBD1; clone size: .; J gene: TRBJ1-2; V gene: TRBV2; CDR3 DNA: TGTGCCAGCAGTCGGGGACAGGAACAAAGCTATGGCTACACCTTC; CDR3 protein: CASSRGQEQSYGYTF
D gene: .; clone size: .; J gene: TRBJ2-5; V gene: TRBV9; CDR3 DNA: TGTGCCAGCAGCCCTTCAGACGGAAATCCGTACCAAGAGACCCAGTACTTC; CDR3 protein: CASSPSDGNPYQETQYF
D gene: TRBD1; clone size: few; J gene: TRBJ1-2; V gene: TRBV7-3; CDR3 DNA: TGTGCCAGCAGCTTTGGCGGAGCGAGGGGGCCGGATGGCTACACCTTC; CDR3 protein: CASSFGGARGPDGYTF
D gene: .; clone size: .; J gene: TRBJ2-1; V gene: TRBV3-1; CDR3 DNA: TGTGCCAGCAGCCAAGACCCGGGACTGAACTACAATGAGCAGTTCTTC; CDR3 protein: CASSQDPGLNYNEQFF
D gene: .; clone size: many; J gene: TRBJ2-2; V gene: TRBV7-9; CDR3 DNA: TGTGCCAGCAGTCCCCGCCGGGCTCTTGCCGGGGAGCTGTTTTTT; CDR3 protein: CASSPRRALAGELFF
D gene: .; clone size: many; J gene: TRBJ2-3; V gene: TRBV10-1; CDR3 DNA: TGCGCCAGCAGTGTAACAGGAGGTACAGATACGCAGTATTTT; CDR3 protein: CASSVTGGTDTQYF
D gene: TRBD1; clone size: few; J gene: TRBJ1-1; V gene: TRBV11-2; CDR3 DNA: TGTGCCAGCAGCCCCTACCGGGACAGCGCTATGAACACTGAAGCTTTCTTT; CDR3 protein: CASSPYRDSAMNTEAFF
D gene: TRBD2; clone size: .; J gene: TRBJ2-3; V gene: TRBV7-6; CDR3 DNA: TGTGCCAGCAGCTCCACTCCGGGACTAGGGGATACGCAGTATTTT; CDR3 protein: CASSSTPGLGDTQYF
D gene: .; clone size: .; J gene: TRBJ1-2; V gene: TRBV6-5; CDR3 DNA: TGTGCCAGCACAGGGGCGGACTCCCCTCGTAGATTCTATGGCTACACCTTC; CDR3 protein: CASTGADSPRRFYGYTF
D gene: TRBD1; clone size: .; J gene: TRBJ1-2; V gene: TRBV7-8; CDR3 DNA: TGTGCCAGCAGCTTACGAGACCGGGACAGGGGGCATGGCTACACCTTC; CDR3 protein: CASSLRDRDRGHGYTF